The 17 T cell receptor beta chains presented below share a single source sample, sequenced in a study of T cell repertoires in cytomegalovirus infection. For these receptors, no antigen is known. TCRdb recomputed calls from the reads with MiXCR, one row per CDR3 protein. The sample lists approximately 910,000 distinct CDR3 sequences; roughly 30% were seen once. This sample comprised cultured CD8+ T cells from PBMCs, obtained from culture after CMV antigen stimulation. The receptors here all came from a human donor in good health (CMV status not recorded). Some clones in this sample may be carry-over from other donors' samples.

CDR3 residues: CASNGGADNEQFF. CDR3 nucleotides: TGTGCCAGCAATGGCGGGGCGGATAATGAGCAGTTCTTC. This rearrangement joins TRBV27 to TRBJ2-1; tentative D call: TRBD2 (6 bases). This CDR3 comprises 13 residues. Trimming left V 7 bases short and J 7 bases short, with 14 bases between. Looked up from germline, CDR1 is MNHEY and CDR2 is SMNVEV (reference sequence).

This clonotype occurred a few times. The chain couples TRBV27 to TRBJ1-2, with D tentatively TRBD1 (6 bases). CDR1 and CDR2 (germline): MNHEY, SMNVEV (reference sequence). CDR3 length equals 15 residues. Trimming pared 6 bases from V and 0 bases from J, leaving 14 bases between. The CDR3 reads CASRLQTGANYGYTF. The CDR3, as DNA: TGTGCCAGCAGGCTCCAGACAGGAGCTAACTATGGCTACACCTTC.

This clonotype was observed a handful of times. The gene calls are TRBV6-6 and TRBJ2-7; D might be TRBD2 (5 bases). Trimming took 4 bases from V and 5 from J, leaving 15 bases between them. The CDR3 has 14 residues. CDR1 and CDR2 (germline): MNHNY, SVGAGI (reference sequence). The CDR3 nucleotides are TGTGCCAGCAGTTCCGGAGGAGCTAGGAACGAGCAGTACTTC. Translating it yields CASSSGGARNEQYF.

This clonotype was observed at least ten times. The chain recombines TRBV7-8 with TRBJ2-5; TRBD1 aligns across 10 bases. The J segment lost 3 bases and the V segment lost 5 bases, leaving 3 bases of the junction unmatched. The CDR3 loop spans 14 amino acids. Germline V gives CDR1 SGHVS, CDR2 FQNEAQ. The CDR3 loop is CASSRTGGKETQYF. DNA for the CDR3: TGTGCCAGCAGCCGGACAGGGGGAAAAGAGACCCAGTACTTC.

This clonotype turned up a few times. The chain is built from TRBV27 and TRBJ2-7; no clear D gene. The V gene lost 5 bases and the J gene lost 1 base, with 12 bases spanning the gap. Germline V CDR1 and CDR2: MNHEY, SMNVEV (reference sequence). There are 14 residues in the CDR3. The CDR3, as DNA: TGTGCCAGCAGTCCCCTGGGGAATTCCTACGAGCAGTACGTC. Amino acids: CASSPLGNSYEQYV.

This chain uses TRBV7-6 with TRBJ2-7, with TRBD2 as a possible D gene (7 bases). Trimming removed 11 bases from V and 6 bases from J, with 20 bases in between. The CDR3 consists of 13 residues. Per germline, CDR1 SGHVS and CDR2 FNYEAQ. As DNA, the CDR3 is TGTGCCTCCTCAAACCTGGGGGGGGCCGAGCAGTACTTC. The encoded protein is CASSNLGGAEQYF.

This clonotype was counted between two and nine times. The rearrangement joins TRBV2 to TRBJ1-2; 8 positions agree with TRBD1. This CDR3 has 17 residues. V lost 9 bases and J lost 2; bases outside the gene matches: 17. Germline CDR1 reads SNHLY; CDR2 reads FYNNEI. Here the CDR3 reads CARSPGQVIGTNYGYTF. In DNA, the CDR3 is TGTGCCAGGTCCCCGGGACAGGTCATCGGGACAAACTATGGCTACACCTTC.

This clonotype was recorded once. The rearrangement uses TRBV7-1 and TRBJ2-2; 10 nucleotides align to TRBD1. TRBV7-1 is sorted into the ORF group, with uncertain function. V trimming: 6 bases; J trimming: 7 bases; junction bases outside the gene matches: 8. This CDR3 spans 15 amino acids. The CDR3 is CASRSGTGAIGELFF. CDR3 sequence (DNA): TGTGCCAGCAGGTCCGGGACAGGGGCAATCGGGGAGCTGTTTTTT.

The chain uses TRBV9 and TRBJ2-2, with D perhaps matching TRBD2 (5 bases). The CDR3 is 15 residues long. Germline V gene data show CDR1 as SGDLS and CDR2 as YYNGEE. Trimming shortened V by 2 bases and J by 2 bases, and 10 bases separated the two germline ends. The CDR3 DNA is TGTGCCAGCAGCGTCGGACGGGAAAACACCGGGGAGCTGTTTTTT. It is translated as CASSVGRENTGELFF.

This clonotype appeared many times. V and J are TRBV7-8 and TRBJ2-3; D is unresolved. CDR1 SGHVS and CDR2 FQNEAQ come from the germline V gene. Trimming took 1 base from V and 4 from J, leaving 9 bases between them. The length of the CDR3 is 14 residues. The CDR3 DNA reads as TGTGCCAGCAGCTTAGACCCCCCGGCAGATACGCAGTATTTT. It translates to CASSLDPPADTQYF.

The chain recombines TRBV12-5 with TRBJ2-1; 7 nucleotides align to TRBD2. J lost 5 bases, V lost 1 base, and 8 bases had no gene match. Germline loops: CDR1 LGHNT, CDR2 FRNRAP. The length of the CDR3 is 16 residues. The CDR3 DNA is TGTGCTAGTGGTTTGGCCGGGGGGAAGATGGACAATGAGCAGTTCTTC. Its translation: CASGLAGGKMDNEQFF. Full variable domain (outside the CDR3, taken from reference TRBV12-5 and TRBJ2-1): DARVTQTPRHKVTEMGQEVTMRCQPILGHNTVFWYRQTMMQGLELLAYFRNRAPLDDSGMPKDRFSAEMPDATLATLKIQPSEPRDSAVYFCASGLAGGKMDNEQFFGPGTRLTVL.

Only a few counts were recorded for this clonotype. The rearrangement uses TRBV6-1 and TRBJ1-2; 9 positions agree with TRBD1. The CDR3 is 14 amino acids. Germline loops: CDR1 MNHNS, CDR2 SASEGT. After removal of 5 bases from V and 10 bases from J, the junction contained 11 bases not matched to a gene. Here the CDR3 DNA reads TGTGCCAGCAGTACAACAGGGGGCCTTACCGACTACACCTTC. It translates to CASSTTGGLTDYTF.

The chain uses TRBV10-2 and TRBJ2-4; D might be TRBD2 (6 bases). CDR1 WSHSY and CDR2 SAAADI come from the germline V gene. The CDR3 sequence is 15 residues long. Trimming removed 7 bases at V and 0 bases at J, with 13 bases between. The CDR3 loop reads CASIDGRLAKNIQYF. CDR3 DNA sequence: TGCGCCAGCATCGACGGGAGACTAGCCAAAAACATTCAGTACTTC.

There are a few counts of this clonotype. The gene calls are TRBV12-3 or TRBV12-4 and TRBJ2-2, with D possibly TRBD2 on 5 matching bases. The CDR3 sequence is 13 residues long. The V end was cut by 1 base, the J end by 8 bases, with 8 bases between. The CDR3 region is CASSLGRRGELFF. In nucleotides, the CDR3 is TGTGCCAGCAGTTTAGGGAGGAGGGGGGAGCTGTTTTTT.

This sequence joins TRBV10-3 and TRBJ1-3; 7 nucleotides align to TRBD1. V dropped 6 bases and J dropped 0; count of bases not matched to a gene: 11. Germline V gene data show CDR1 as ENHRY and CDR2 as SYGVKD. CDR3 length: 17 residues. The chain's CDR3 is CAISVRTRGISGNTIYF. The CDR3 DNA sequence: TGTGCCATCAGCGTCCGGACCAGGGGGATCTCTGGAAACACCATATATTTT.

A few counts support this clonotype. V gene TRBV7-9 combines with J gene TRBJ1-5; D perhaps matches TRBD1 (6 bases). Per the germline V gene, CDR1 is SEHNR and CDR2 is FQNEAQ (reference sequence). V lost 7 bases and J lost 2, with 15 bases in between. The CDR3 runs 15 residues. The CDR3 region has the DNA TGTGCCAGCAAGAGAGAGAAGGGGGGCAATCAGCCCCAGCATTTT. Translated: CASKREKGGNQPQHF.

Ten or more counts support this clonotype. This chain links TRBV7-8 with TRBJ2-7; 7 bases fit TRBD1. The germline CDR1 and CDR2 sequences are SGHVS and FQNEAQ. V lost 5 bases to trimming and J lost 3 bases; unmatched junction nucleotides: 7. The CDR3 consists of 14 residues. The CDR3 region has the DNA TGTGCCAGCAGCCAAGACAGGGTGTACTACGAGCAGTACGTC. This translates into CASSQDRVYYEQYV.